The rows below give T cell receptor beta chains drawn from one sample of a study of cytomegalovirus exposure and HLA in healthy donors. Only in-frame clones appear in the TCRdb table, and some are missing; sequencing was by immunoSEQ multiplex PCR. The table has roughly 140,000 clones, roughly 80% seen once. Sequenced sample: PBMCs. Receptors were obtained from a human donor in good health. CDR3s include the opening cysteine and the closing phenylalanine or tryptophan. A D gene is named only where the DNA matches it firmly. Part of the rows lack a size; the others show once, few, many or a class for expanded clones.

CDR3 protein: CASSPGVSGGAGEQYF
CDR3 DNA: TGTGCCAGCAGCCCCGGGGTGTCAGGGGGCGCGGGGGAGCAGTACTTC
V gene: TRBV7-6
D gene: NA
clone size: NA
J gene: TRBJ2-5

CDR3 protein: CASSFGAGGNTIYF
CDR3 DNA: TGTGCCAGCAGCTTTGGGGCAGGCGGAAACACCATATATTTT
V gene: TRBV5-5
D gene: NA
clone size: few
J gene: TRBJ1-3

CDR3 protein: CASSLDRYYGYTF
CDR3 DNA: TGTGCCAGCAGCCTGGACAGATACTATGGCTACACCTTC
V gene: TRBV14
D gene: NA
clone size: NA
J gene: TRBJ1-2

CDR3 protein: CATEQGVEAFF
CDR3 DNA: TGTGCCACCGAACAGGGCGTTGAAGCTTTCTTT
V gene: TRBV28
D gene: NA
clone size: few
J gene: TRBJ1-1

CDR3 protein: CASRQGLAQETQYF
CDR3 DNA: TGTGCCAGCAGACAGGGACTAGCCCAAGAGACCCAGTACTTC
V gene: TRBV6-5
D gene: TRBD2
clone size: NA
J gene: TRBJ2-5

CDR3 protein: CASSQPGPWLGEQYF
CDR3 DNA: TGTGCCAGCAGCCAGCCGGGTCCATGGTTGGGCGAGCAGTACTTC
V gene: TRBV7-9
D gene: NA
clone size: NA
J gene: TRBJ2-7

CDR3 protein: CASSYRGLAATGELFF
CDR3 DNA: TGTGCCAGCAGTTATCGGGGACTAGCGGCCACCGGGGAGCTGTTTTTT
V gene: TRBV6-5
D gene: TRBD2
clone size: once
J gene: TRBJ2-2

CDR3 protein: CASRPAGWGYGYTF
CDR3 DNA: TGTGCCAGCAGACCAGCGGGTTGGGGCTATGGCTACACCTTC
V gene: TRBV6-1
D gene: NA
clone size: once
J gene: TRBJ1-2

CDR3 protein: CATSKGQSWGAFF
CDR3 DNA: TGTGCCACCAGCAAAGGACAATCCTGGGGAGCTTTCTTT
V gene: TRBV15
D gene: NA
clone size: NA
J gene: TRBJ1-1

CDR3 protein: CASSKSGGLDQPQHF
CDR3 DNA: TGTGCCAGTAGTAAGTCAGGGGGCTTGGATCAGCCCCAGCATTTT
V gene: TRBV19
D gene: TRBD1
clone size: NA
J gene: TRBJ1-5

CDR3 protein: CASSRGKNEKLFF
CDR3 DNA: TGTGCCAGCAGCCGGGGGAAGAATGAAAAACTGTTTTTT
V gene: TRBV13
D gene: NA
clone size: NA
J gene: TRBJ1-4

CDR3 protein: CASSSDSTNTGELFF
CDR3 DNA: TGTGCCAGCAGCAGCGACAGTACGAACACCGGGGAGCTGTTTTTT
V gene: TRBV14
D gene: NA
clone size: NA
J gene: TRBJ2-2

CDR3 protein: CASSQGGHGYPF
CDR3 DNA: TGTGCCAGTAGCCAGGGAGGACATGGCTACCCCTTC
V gene: TRBV19
D gene: NA
clone size: NA
J gene: TRBJ1-2

CDR3 protein: CASSPIQTSIHEQYF
CDR3 DNA: TGCGCCAGCAGCCCGATACAGACTAGTATTCACGAGCAGTACTTC
V gene: TRBV4-1
D gene: NA
clone size: NA
J gene: TRBJ2-7

CDR3 protein: CASSQTEAGNTIYF
CDR3 DNA: TGCGCCAGCAGCCAGACAGAGGCTGGAAACACCATATATTTT
V gene: TRBV5-1
D gene: NA
clone size: few
J gene: TRBJ1-3

CDR3 protein: CASSFGQGNYGYTF
CDR3 DNA: TGTGCCAGCAGTTTCGGACAGGGGAACTATGGCTACACCTTC
V gene: TRBV27
D gene: TRBD1
clone size: once
J gene: TRBJ1-2

CDR3 protein: CASSFGKRNNYGYTF
CDR3 DNA: TGTGCCAGCAGCTTCGGGAAGAGGAATAACTATGGCTACACCTTC
V gene: TRBV5-4
D gene: NA
clone size: NA
J gene: TRBJ1-2

CDR3 protein: CSASDRETQYF
CDR3 DNA: TGCAGTGCTTCGGACAGAGAGACCCAGTACTTC
V gene: TRBV20-1
D gene: NA
clone size: once
J gene: TRBJ2-5

CDR3 protein: CASSFRAGDVYNEQFF
CDR3 DNA: TGTGCCAGCAGCTTCCGAGCGGGAGACGTCTACAATGAGCAGTTCTTC
V gene: TRBV7-2
D gene: TRBD2
clone size: NA
J gene: TRBJ2-1

CDR3 protein: CASSESQRGNYNEQFF
CDR3 DNA: TGCGCCAGCAGTGAGTCTCAGCGGGGGAACTACAATGAGCAGTTCTTC
V gene: TRBV10-2
D gene: TRBD2
clone size: NA
J gene: TRBJ2-1

CDR3 protein: CASSPGLAGTHEQFF
CDR3 DNA: TGTGCCAGCAGCCCGGGACTAGCGGGGACGCATGAGCAGTTCTTC
V gene: TRBV25-1
D gene: TRBD2
clone size: once
J gene: TRBJ2-1

CDR3 protein: CASSPPFQSTQYF
CDR3 DNA: TGTGCCAGCTCACCACCGTTCCAATCGACCCAGTACTTC
V gene: TRBV18
D gene: NA
clone size: NA
J gene: TRBJ2-5

CDR3 protein: CATSNGRNSGNEQFF
CDR3 DNA: TGTGCCACCAGCAACGGACGAAATAGCGGTAATGAGCAGTTCTTC
V gene: TRBV15
D gene: NA
clone size: NA
J gene: TRBJ2-1

CDR3 protein: CAWRGGSYGNSPLHF
CDR3 DNA: TGTGCCTGGAGGGGGGGGTCTTATGGTAATTCACCCCTCCACTTT
V gene: TRBV30
D gene: NA
clone size: NA
J gene: TRBJ1-6

CDR3 protein: CASSAEQGNTEAFF
CDR3 DNA: TGTGCCAGCAGCGCGGAACAGGGGAACACTGAAGCTTTCTTT
V gene: TRBV9
D gene: NA
clone size: NA
J gene: TRBJ1-1

CDR3 protein: CASSENRAVGNTIYF
CDR3 DNA: TGTGCCAGCAGTGAAAACAGGGCGGTTGGAAACACCATATATTTT
V gene: TRBV6-1
D gene: NA
clone size: NA
J gene: TRBJ1-3

CDR3 protein: CASSLAGQGRIGEQFF
CDR3 DNA: TGTGCCAGCAGCTTGGCCGGACAGGGTCGAATTGGTGAGCAGTTCTTC
V gene: TRBV28
D gene: TRBD1
clone size: NA
J gene: TRBJ2-1

CDR3 protein: CASSPPGGTEAFF
CDR3 DNA: TGTGCCAGCAGCCCCCCGGGGGGCACTGAAGCTTTCTTT
V gene: TRBV14
D gene: NA
clone size: NA
J gene: TRBJ1-1

CDR3 protein: CASSPSTGGYVEQYF
CDR3 DNA: TGTGCCAGCTCACCTTCGACAGGGGGGTATGTCGAGCAGTACTTC
V gene: TRBV18
D gene: TRBD1
clone size: NA
J gene: TRBJ2-7

CDR3 protein: CASSGLAGGYEQYF
CDR3 DNA: TGCGCCAGCAGTGGTCTAGCGGGGGGCTACGAGCAGTACTTC
V gene: TRBV10-2
D gene: TRBD2
clone size: NA
J gene: TRBJ2-7

CDR3 protein: CASQVQAPFYGYTF
CDR3 DNA: TGTGCCAGCCAGGTTCAGGCGCCCTTCTATGGCTACACCTTC
V gene: TRBV28
D gene: NA
clone size: NA
J gene: TRBJ1-2

CDR3 protein: CASSLDFLSEKTEAFF
CDR3 DNA: TGTGCCAGCAGCTTAGATTTTTTGTCGGAGAAGACTGAAGCTTTCTTT
V gene: TRBV11-2
D gene: NA
clone size: NA
J gene: TRBJ1-1

CDR3 protein: CAWSEATSTEAFF
CDR3 DNA: TGTGCCTGGAGCGAGGCGACGAGCACTGAAGCTTTCTTT
V gene: TRBV30
D gene: NA
clone size: once
J gene: TRBJ1-1

CDR3 protein: CASSDRGLTYEQYF
CDR3 DNA: TGTGCCAGCAGTGACAGGGGGTTAACCTACGAGCAGTACTTC
V gene: TRBV2
D gene: TRBD1
clone size: NA
J gene: TRBJ2-7

CDR3 protein: CASSPGQGAREQYF
CDR3 DNA: TGTGCCAGCTCACCGGGACAGGGGGCGCGAGAGCAGTACTTC
V gene: TRBV18
D gene: TRBD1
clone size: NA
J gene: TRBJ2-7

CDR3 protein: CASSSGSRGASYEQYF
CDR3 DNA: TGTGCCAGCAGCTCAGGGAGTCGGGGGGCGTCCTACGAGCAGTACTTC
V gene: TRBV13
D gene: NA
clone size: NA
J gene: TRBJ2-7

CDR3 protein: CASSGLGSGRGEGTQYF
CDR3 DNA: TGTGCCAGCAGCGGTCTGGGTAGCGGGAGAGGAGAGGGTACGCAGTATTTT
V gene: TRBV7-6
D gene: TRBD2
clone size: few
J gene: TRBJ2-3

CDR3 protein: CASGTQGRGAFF
CDR3 DNA: TGTGCCAGCGGTACTCAGGGGAGAGGAGCTTTCTTT
V gene: TRBV6-5
D gene: NA
clone size: NA
J gene: TRBJ1-1

CDR3 protein: CASSLQGGAQYF
CDR3 DNA: TGTGCCAGCAGCTTACAGGGGGGCGCGCAGTACTTC
V gene: TRBV7-2
D gene: NA
clone size: NA
J gene: TRBJ2-7

CDR3 protein: CASSATGGYNQPQHF
CDR3 DNA: TGTGCCAGTAGCGCGACAGGGGGCTACAATCAGCCCCAGCATTTT
V gene: TRBV19
D gene: TRBD1
clone size: NA
J gene: TRBJ1-5

CDR3 protein: CASSLAGQGHDEQYF
CDR3 DNA: TGTGCCAGCAGCTTGGCGGGACAGGGGCACGACGAGCAGTACTTC
V gene: TRBV5-4
D gene: TRBD1
clone size: NA
J gene: TRBJ2-7

CDR3 protein: CASSLGGLAGAQQETQYF
CDR3 DNA: TGCGCCAGCAGCTTGGGGGGACTAGCGGGGGCTCAACAAGAGACCCAGTACTTC
V gene: TRBV5-1
D gene: TRBD2
clone size: few
J gene: TRBJ2-5

CDR3 protein: CASSISGQGAGELFF
CDR3 DNA: TGTGCCAGTAGTATTTCCGGACAGGGAGCTGGGGAGCTGTTTTTT
V gene: TRBV19
D gene: TRBD1
clone size: NA
J gene: TRBJ2-2

CDR3 protein: CASRLARGCEKLFF
CDR3 DNA: TGTGCCAGCAGGTTGGCCAGGGGGTGTGAAAAACTGTTTTTT
V gene: TRBV11-3
D gene: TRBD1
clone size: NA
J gene: TRBJ1-4

CDR3 protein: CASGLVQGAGEQYF
CDR3 DNA: TGTGCTAGTGGTTTGGTTCAGGGGGCAGGCGAGCAGTACTTC
V gene: TRBV12-5
D gene: TRBD1
clone size: NA
J gene: TRBJ2-7

CDR3 protein: CASSIGINQPQHF
CDR3 DNA: TGTGCCAGTAGTATAGGTATTAATCAGCCCCAGCATTTT
V gene: TRBV19
D gene: NA
clone size: NA
J gene: TRBJ1-5

CDR3 protein: CASSMTGYSTKNIQYF
CDR3 DNA: TGTGCCAGTAGTATGACAGGGTACTCTACCAAAAACATTCAGTACTTC
V gene: TRBV19
D gene: TRBD1
clone size: NA
J gene: TRBJ2-4

CDR3 protein: CASSSTGQRKLFF
CDR3 DNA: TGTGCCAGCAGTTCCACCGGCCAGAGGAAACTGTTTTTT
V gene: TRBV6-6
D gene: NA
clone size: NA
J gene: TRBJ1-4

CDR3 protein: CASRGAAVLNTEAFF
CDR3 DNA: TGTGCCAGTAGGGGGGCCGCGGTCCTGAACACTGAAGCTTTCTTT
V gene: TRBV19
D gene: NA
clone size: NA
J gene: TRBJ1-1

CDR3 protein: CASSPDTINTEAFF
CDR3 DNA: TGCGCCAGCAGCCCCGACACCATAAACACTGAAGCTTTCTTT
V gene: TRBV5-1
D gene: NA
clone size: few
J gene: TRBJ1-1

CDR3 protein: CASSFIQGIEQFF
CDR3 DNA: TGTGCCAGCAGCTTTATTCAGGGGATTGAGCAGTTCTTC
V gene: TRBV7-6
D gene: NA
clone size: few
J gene: TRBJ2-1

CDR3 protein: CASSRAEQRNTEAFF
CDR3 DNA: TGTGCCAGCAGCCGGGCCGAACAGAGGAACACTGAAGCTTTCTTT
V gene: TRBV14
D gene: NA
clone size: NA
J gene: TRBJ1-1